Included here is one TCR beta chain sequence, with context. Here immunoSEQ multiplex PCR was the method, and the copy in TCRdb shows in-frame clones only, minus some. The sample lists 120,000 to 150,000 clones; 60% to 85% were seen once. The data stem from a study of blood T cell repertoires in COVID-19. This CDR3 is 13 amino acids long. V shed 1 base, J shed 7 bases, and the junction held 2 bases outside the gene matches. Looked up from germline, CDR1 is SGHDT and CDR2 is YYEEEE. Material: peripheral blood. The gene calls are TRBV5-6 and TRBJ1-5; 7 nucleotides match TRBD1. This TCR came from a man aged 45-65 years with acute or convalescent COVID-19. The CDR3: CASSLTGDQPQHF. The CDR3 DNA is TGTGCCAGCAGCTTGACAGGGGACCAGCCCCAGCATTTT.